This record concerns one T cell receptor (beta chain) sequence. Its matching antigen is unknown. During its preparation, the TCRbeta library received unique molecular identifiers. MiXCR was run by TCRdb on the PCR reads, yielding one entry per CDR3 protein. This sample has fewer than 750,000 distinct CDR3 sequences, with 25% to 30% found just once. The data originate from a study of T-cell reconstitution after alpha-beta-depleted transplantation in children. Findings and limits, study-wide: One year post-transplant, T-cell counts and diversity were largely derived from T cells produced anew. Several hundred rapidly expanded clones from non-depleted graft cells reportedly supplied alpha-beta T cells about two months post-transplant. Where some patients showed high TCRbeta diversity at day 60, it came from recipient T cells and thymic progenitors that had survived.

Trimming pared 6 bases from V and 4 bases from J, leaving 10 bases between. CDR1 and CDR2 (germline): ENHRY, SYGVKD. This CDR3 region has 12 residues. The rearrangement uses TRBV10-3 and TRBJ2-7; D unclear. This clonotype was obtained from a boy younger than two with Wiskott-Aldrich syndrome, due to receive a stem cell transplant. The sequencing used PBMCs, collected before TCRalphabeta/CD19-depleted stem cell transplant. The CDR3 DNA follows: TGTGCCATCAGCGCGACGAGTTACGAGCAGTACTTC. This translates into CAISATSYEQYF.